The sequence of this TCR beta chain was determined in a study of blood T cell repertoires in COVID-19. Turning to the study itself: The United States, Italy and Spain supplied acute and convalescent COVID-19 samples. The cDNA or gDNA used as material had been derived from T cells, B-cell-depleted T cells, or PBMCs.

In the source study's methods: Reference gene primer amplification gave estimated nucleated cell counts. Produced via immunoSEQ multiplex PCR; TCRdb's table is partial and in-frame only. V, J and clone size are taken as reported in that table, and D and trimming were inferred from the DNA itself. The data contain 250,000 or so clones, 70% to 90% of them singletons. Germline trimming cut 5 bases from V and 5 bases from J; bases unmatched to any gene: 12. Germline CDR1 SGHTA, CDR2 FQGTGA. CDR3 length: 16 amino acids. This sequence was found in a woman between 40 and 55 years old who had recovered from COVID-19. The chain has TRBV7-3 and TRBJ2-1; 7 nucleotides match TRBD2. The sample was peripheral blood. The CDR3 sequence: CASSPRAAGLHNEQFF. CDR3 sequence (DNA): TGTGCCAGCAGCCCCAGGGCAGCGGGACTACACAATGAGCAGTTCTTC.